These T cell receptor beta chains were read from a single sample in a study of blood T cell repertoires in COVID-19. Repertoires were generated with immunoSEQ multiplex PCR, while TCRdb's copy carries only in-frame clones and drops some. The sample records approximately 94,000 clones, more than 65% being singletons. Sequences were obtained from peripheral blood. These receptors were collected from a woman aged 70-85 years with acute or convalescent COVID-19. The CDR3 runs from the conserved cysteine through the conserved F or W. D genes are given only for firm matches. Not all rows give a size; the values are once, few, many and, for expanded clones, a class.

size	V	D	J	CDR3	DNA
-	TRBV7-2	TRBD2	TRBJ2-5	CASSLLGLAEQETQYF	TGTGCCAGCAGCTTATTGGGACTAGCGGAGCAAGAGACCCAGTACTTC
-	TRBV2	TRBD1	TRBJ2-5	CASSGQGAGETQYF	TGTGCCAGCAGTGGACAGGGGGCAGGGGAGACCCAGTACTTC
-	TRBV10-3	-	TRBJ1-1	CAISEGGRGIAEAFF	TGTGCCATCAGTGAAGGGGGGAGGGGGATCGCTGAAGCTTTCTTT
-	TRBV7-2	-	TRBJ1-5	CASSSYSQPQHF	TGTGCCAGCAGCTCATACAGTCAGCCCCAGCATTTT
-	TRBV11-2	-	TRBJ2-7	CASSLGRQEYYEQYF	TGTGCCAGCAGCTTAGGAAGGCAGGAATACTACGAGCAGTACTTC
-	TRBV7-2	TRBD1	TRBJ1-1	CASSFGTVSEKAFF	TGTGCCAGCAGCTTTGGGACAGTATCGGAAAAAGCTTTCTTT
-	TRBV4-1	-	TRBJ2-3	CASSYPGRAADTQYF	TGCGCCAGCAGCTACCCGGGCAGGGCGGCGGATACGCAGTATTTT
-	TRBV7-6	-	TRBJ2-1	CASSPSDFGGNEQFF	TGTGCCAGCAGCCCCTCTGACTTTGGGGGGAATGAGCAGTTCTTC
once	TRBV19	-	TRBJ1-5	CASRLGQPDQPQHF	TGTGCCAGTAGACTAGGACAGCCTGATCAGCCCCAGCATTTT
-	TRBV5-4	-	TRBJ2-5	CASSFRGQETQYF	TGTGCCAGCAGCTTCCGGGGTCAAGAGACCCAGTACTTC
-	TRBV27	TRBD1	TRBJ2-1	CASRGGQGSYNEQFF	TGTGCCAGCCGCGGAGGACAGGGATCCTACAATGAGCAGTTCTTC
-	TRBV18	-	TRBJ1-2	CASSPTGDAGYTF	TGTGCCAGCTCACCAACGGGGGACGCTGGCTACACCTTC
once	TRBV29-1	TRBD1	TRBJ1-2	CSVEERDRNPYGYTF	TGCAGCGTTGAAGAGAGGGACAGGAACCCTTATGGCTACACCTTC
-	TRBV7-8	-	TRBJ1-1	CASSLGGGTTEAFF	TGTGCCAGCAGCTTAGGGGGGGGAACGACTGAAGCTTTCTTT
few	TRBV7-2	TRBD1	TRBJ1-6	CASSPVIGQGSSPLHF	TGTGCCAGCAGCCCAGTAATTGGACAGGGTTCCTCACCCCTCCACTTT
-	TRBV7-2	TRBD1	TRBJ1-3	CASSLSVGQGGYTIYF	TGTGCCAGCAGCTTAAGTGTAGGACAGGGAGGGTACACCATATATTTT
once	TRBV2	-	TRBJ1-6	CASSHRDSPLHF	TGTGCCAGCAGTCATAGAGATTCACCCCTCCACTTT
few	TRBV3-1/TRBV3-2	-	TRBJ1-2	CASSQAGERVYGYTF	TGTGCCAGCAGCCAAGCAGGGGAGAGGGTCTATGGCTACACCTTC
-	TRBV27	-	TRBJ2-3	CASSIGQTDTQYF	TGTGCCAGCAGCATAGGACAGACAGATACGCAGTATTTT
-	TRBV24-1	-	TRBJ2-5	CATSDEGGGIQETQYF	TGTGCCACCAGTGATGAGGGAGGGGGGATCCAAGAGACCCAGTACTTC
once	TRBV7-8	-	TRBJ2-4	CASSAERALAKNIQYF	TGTGCCAGCAGCGCCGAGCGGGCCCTAGCCAAAAACATTCAGTACTTC
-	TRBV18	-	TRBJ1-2	CASSPPHRVDGYTF	TGTGCCAGCTCACCACCCCACAGGGTAGATGGCTACACCTTC
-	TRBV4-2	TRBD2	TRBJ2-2	CASSPGQGLVTASGGRSGELFF	TGTGCCAGCAGCCCGGGGCAGGGGCTAGTCACCGCTAGCGGGGGGAGATCCGGGGAGCTGTTTTTT
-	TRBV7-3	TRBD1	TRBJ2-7	CASSLTQGALEQYF	TGTGCCAGCAGCTTAACACAGGGGGCACTCGAGCAGTACTTC
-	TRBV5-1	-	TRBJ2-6	CASSLAVSGANVLTF	TGCGCCAGCAGCCTAGCTGTCTCTGGTGCCAACGTCCTGACTTTC
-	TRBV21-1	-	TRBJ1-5	CASSKRDNQPQHF	TGTGCCAGCAGCAAACGGGATAATCAGCCCCAGCATTTT
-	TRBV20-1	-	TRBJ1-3	CSATDLATIYF	TGCAGTGCTACAGATTTGGCCACCATATATTTT
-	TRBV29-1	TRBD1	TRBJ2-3	CSVGVRDRGTDTQYF	TGCAGCGTTGGGGTCCGGGACAGGGGGACAGATACGCAGTATTTT
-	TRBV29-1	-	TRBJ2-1	CSTPQTSYPYNEQFF	TGCAGCACCCCCCAAACATCTTACCCCTACAATGAGCAGTTCTTC
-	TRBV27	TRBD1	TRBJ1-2	CASSSAGGGYGYTF	TGTGCCAGCAGTTCCGCAGGGGGCGGGTATGGCTACACCTTC
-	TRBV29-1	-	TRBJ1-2	CSVGLGNYGYTF	TGCAGCGTTGGACTCGGGAACTATGGCTACACCTTC
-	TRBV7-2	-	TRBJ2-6	CASSGRGAGANVLTF	TGTGCCAGCAGCGGCAGGGGGGCTGGGGCCAACGTCCTGACTTTC
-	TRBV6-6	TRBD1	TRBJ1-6	CASSYRGQDSPLHF	TGTGCCAGCAGTTATCGCGGACAGGACTCACCCCTCCACTTT
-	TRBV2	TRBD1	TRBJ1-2	CASSGDSLSYGYTF	TGTGCCAGCAGTGGGGACAGTTTAAGCTATGGCTACACCTTC
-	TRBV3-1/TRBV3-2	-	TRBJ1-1	CASSQDRQVLNTEAFF	TGTGCCAGCAGCCAAGACCGACAGGTTTTGAACACTGAAGCTTTCTTT
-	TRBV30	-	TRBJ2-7	CAWSALSEQYF	TGTGCCTGGAGCGCTCTCAGCGAGCAGTACTTC
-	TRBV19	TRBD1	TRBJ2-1	CASSDRRQGSSYNEQFF	TGTGCCAGTAGTGATCGACGACAGGGCAGCTCCTACAATGAGCAGTTCTTC
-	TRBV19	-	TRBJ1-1	CASSIYPLGNTEAFF	TGTGCCAGTAGTATATACCCCCTCGGGAACACTGAAGCTTTCTTT
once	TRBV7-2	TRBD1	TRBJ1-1	CASSPTGGGLAAFF	TGTGCCAGCAGCCCTACAGGGGGCGGTTTGGCTGCTTTCTTT
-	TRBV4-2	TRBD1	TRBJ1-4	CASSPDRETNEKLFF	TGTGCCAGCAGCCCTGACAGGGAGACTAATGAAAAACTGTTTTTT
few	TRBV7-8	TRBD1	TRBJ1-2	CASSLAQGARGYTF	TGTGCCAGCAGCTTAGCGCAGGGGGCCAGGGGCTACACCTTC
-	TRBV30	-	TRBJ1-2	CACSRGGENGYTF	TGTGCCTGCTCTAGAGGAGGGGAAAATGGCTACACCTTC
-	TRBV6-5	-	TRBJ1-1	CASMRAPNTEAFF	TGTGCCAGCATGCGTGCCCCGAACACTGAAGCTTTCTTT
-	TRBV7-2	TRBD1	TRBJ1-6	CASSSGDRVSPLHF	TGTGCCAGCAGCTCAGGGGACAGGGTTTCACCCCTCCACTTT
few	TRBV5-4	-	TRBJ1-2	CASSLPTGYTF	TGTGCCAGCAGCCTGCCCACAGGCTACACCTTC
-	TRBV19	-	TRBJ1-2	CASSPSSGSYGYTF	TGTGCCAGTAGTCCTTCCTCGGGAAGCTATGGCTACACCTTC
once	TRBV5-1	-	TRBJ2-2	CASSLAVSGTGELFF	TGCGCCAGCAGCTTGGCCGTTTCGGGCACCGGGGAGCTGTTTTTT